This T cell receptor (beta chain) was retrieved from a study of STAT5B mutations in CD4+ large granular lymphocyte leukemia. Study findings and constraints: 25% of private leukemic clonotypes occurred rarely in other patients' non-leukemic repertoires.

Assay used: immunoSEQ multiplex PCR; TCRdb lists only in-frame clones, some missing. The sample shows around 26,000 clones, 74% of them seen only once. This clone has more than one count but fewer than ten. Its antigen is as yet unknown. The germline CDR1 and CDR2 sequences are LNHDA and SQIVND (reference sequence). V lost 4 bases and J lost 6; bases outside the gene matches: 8. The CDR3 is 16 amino acids. Control samples were healthy donors' buffy coats. Sequencing was performed on CD4+ T cells from blood buffy coats. V is TRBV19 and J is TRBJ2-2; 10 nucleotides agree with TRBD2. The source of this sequence is a human donor in good health. The CDR3 sequence: CASSTLAGEVPGELFF. CDR3 DNA: TGTGCCAGTAGTACCCTAGCGGGAGAGGTACCCGGGGAGCTGTTTTTT.